This TCR beta chain was recovered during a study of blood T cell repertoires in COVID-19. V lost 4 bases to trimming and J lost 3 bases; unmatched junction nucleotides: 10. The CDR3 totals 16 residues. Assay: immunoSEQ multiplex PCR; the TCRdb copy retains only in-frame clones and omits some. The sample has roughly 200,000 clones; approximately 81% are singletons. Sequences were obtained from peripheral blood. This clonotype was obtained from a woman aged 80 or older with acute or convalescent COVID-19. This chain links TRBV6-7 with TRBJ1-2, with 8 bases lining up with TRBD1. TRBV6-7 has ORF status, its function being uncertain. The chain's CDR3 is CASSWGQVVKDYGYTF. The CDR3, as DNA: TGTGCCAGCAGTTGGGGACAGGTTGTGAAGGACTATGGCTACACCTTC.